This TCR beta chain was identified during a study of OX40 agonist ivuxolimab in advanced cancers. Study summary: Averaging about 60 years in age, with a range of about 20 to 90, the cohort was 65% to 85% male.

Trimming took 1 base from V and 3 from J, leaving 13 bases between them. The CDR3 covers 16 residues. CDR1 and CDR2 from the germline V gene are LGHNA and YSLEER. The protocol was immunoSEQ multiplex PCR, while the TCRdb copy is restricted to in-frame clones and leaves out a portion. The sample records approximately 100,000 clones, roughly 89% being singletons. The TCR sequence derives from an adult with an advanced solid tumor such as melanoma, head and neck, liver or kidney cancer. The chain employs TRBV4-3 and TRBJ1-3, with D uncertain. The sequences come from CD4+ or CD8+ T cells sorted from blood, collected in a trial of the OX40 agonist ivuxolimab. Written as DNA, the CDR3 is TGCGCCAGCAGCCAAGGGGTTGGGGTTGGTGGAAACACCATATATTTT. This sequence encodes CASSQGVGVGGNTIYF.